Listed here are 2 T cell receptor beta chains from one sample, sequenced in a study of blood T cell repertoires in COVID-19. The assay was immunoSEQ multiplex PCR, and TCRdb's table has in-frame clones only and misses some. The sample has more than 300,000 clones; about 88% are singletons. The sequencing input was PBMCs or T cells enriched from blood (not recorded which). These receptors were collected from a woman in her late teens or twenties who had recovered from COVID-19.

The genes are TRBV5-1 and TRBJ2-1; 10 positions agree with TRBD1. With 5 bases clipped from V and 3 bases from J, the junction kept 8 bases outside the gene matches. The germline gives CDR1 SGHRS, CDR2 YFSETQ. This CDR3 region has 16 residues. CDR3 in DNA: TGCGCCAGCAGTTTCGCTCGGGACAGGGGCTACAATGAGCAGTTCTTC. Amino acids: CASSFARDRGYNEQFF.

CDR3 residues: CASSPLFGEGGYGYTF. The DNA for the CDR3 is TGTGCCAGCAGCCCCCTATTCGGCGAGGGAGGGTATGGCTACACCTTC. The V gene is TRBV3-1 (or the pseudogene TRBV3-2), the J gene TRBJ1-2, with D uncertain. With 4 bases removed from V and 5 bases from J, the gap between germline ends came to 20 bases. The CDR3 has 16 residues. Germline V lookup: CDR1 LGHDT, CDR2 YNNKEL (reference sequence).